This entry lists 2 T cell receptor beta chains sequenced from one sample in a study of T cell responses to AZD1222 COVID-19 vaccine. Profiling relied on immunoSEQ multiplex PCR, and the TCRdb table lists in-frame clones only, not all of them. The table shows some 90,000 clones, with approximately 83% occurring only once. The sequences come from peripheral blood, collected on day 0 of AZD1222 vaccination. The receptor set was obtained from an adult in good health.

The chain carries TRBV5-5 and TRBJ1-3; no definite D call. The CDR3 sequence is 16 residues long. From germline, CDR1 is SGHKS and CDR2 YYEKEE (reference sequence). Trimming pared 1 base from V and 3 bases from J, leaving 14 bases between. CDR3 sequence: CASSLLPEDFGNTIYF. CDR3 DNA sequence: TGTGCCAGCAGCTTGTTGCCAGAAGATTTTGGAAACACCATATATTTT.

This rearrangement joins TRBV29-1 to TRBJ2-4, with D possibly TRBD1 on 6 matching bases. The CDR3 loop spans 11 amino acids. V dropped 5 bases and J dropped 8 bases, with 10 bases sitting between them. The germline CDR1 and CDR2 sequences are SQVTM and ANQGSEA. Written as DNA, the CDR3 is TGCAGCGTTAAACAGGGTGACATTCAGTACTTC. As protein: CSVKQGDIQYF.